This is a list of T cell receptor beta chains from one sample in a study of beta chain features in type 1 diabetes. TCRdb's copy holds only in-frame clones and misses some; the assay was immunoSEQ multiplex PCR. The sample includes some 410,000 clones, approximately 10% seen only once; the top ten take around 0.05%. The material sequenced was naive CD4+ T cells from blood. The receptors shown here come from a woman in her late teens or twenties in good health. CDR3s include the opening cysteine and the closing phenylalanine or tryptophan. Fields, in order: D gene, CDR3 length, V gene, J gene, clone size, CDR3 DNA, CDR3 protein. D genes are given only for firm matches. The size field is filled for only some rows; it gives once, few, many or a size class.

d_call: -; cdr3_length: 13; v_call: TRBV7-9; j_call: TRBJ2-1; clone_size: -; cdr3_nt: TGTGCCAGCAGCTTAGCGAAGGGGAATGAGCAGTTCTTC; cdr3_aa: CASSLAKGNEQFF
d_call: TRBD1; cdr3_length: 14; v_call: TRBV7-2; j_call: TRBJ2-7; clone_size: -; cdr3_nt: TGTGCCAGCAGCTTAGCGGCAGGGGGCTACGAGCAGTACTTC; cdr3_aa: CASSLAAGGYEQYF
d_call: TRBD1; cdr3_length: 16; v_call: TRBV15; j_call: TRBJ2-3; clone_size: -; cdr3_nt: TGTGCCACCAGCACTCAGACAGGGGGGGTTCCAGATACGCAGTATTTT; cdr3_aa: CATSTQTGGVPDTQYF
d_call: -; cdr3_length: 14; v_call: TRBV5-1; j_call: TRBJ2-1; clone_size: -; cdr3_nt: TGCGCCAGCAGCTTGGCCGGGTCTTACAATGAGCAGTTCTTC; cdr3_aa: CASSLAGSYNEQFF
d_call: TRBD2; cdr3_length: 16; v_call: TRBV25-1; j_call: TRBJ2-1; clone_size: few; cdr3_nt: TGTGCCAGCAGGGGAGGGAGTATCGCTACCTACAATGAGCAGTTCTTC; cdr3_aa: CASRGGSIATYNEQFF
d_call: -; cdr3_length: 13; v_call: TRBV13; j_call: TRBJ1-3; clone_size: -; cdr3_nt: TGTGCCAGCAGGTTGCCATCGGGAAACACCATATATTTT; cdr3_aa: CASRLPSGNTIYF
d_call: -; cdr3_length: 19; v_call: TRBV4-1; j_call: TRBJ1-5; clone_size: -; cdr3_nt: TGCGCCAGCAGCCCCTCACCGGTGCAGGGGCACTATAGCAATCAGCCCCAGCATTTT; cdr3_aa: CASSPSPVQGHYSNQPQHF
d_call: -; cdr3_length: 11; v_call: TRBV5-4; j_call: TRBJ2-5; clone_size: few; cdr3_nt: TGTGCCAGCAGCTTTGACGAGACCCAGTACTTC; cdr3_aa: CASSFDETQYF
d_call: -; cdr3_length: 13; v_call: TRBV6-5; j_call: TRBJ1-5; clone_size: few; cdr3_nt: TGTGCCAGCAGTCTAAGAGGGGATCAGCCCCAGCATTTT; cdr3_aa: CASSLRGDQPQHF
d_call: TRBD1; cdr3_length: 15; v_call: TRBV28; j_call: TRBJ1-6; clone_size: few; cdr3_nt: TGTGCCAGCAGTCCGGGACAGGGTTATGGATCACCCCTCCACTTT; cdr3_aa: CASSPGQGYGSPLHF
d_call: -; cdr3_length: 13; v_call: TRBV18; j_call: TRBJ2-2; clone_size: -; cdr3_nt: TGTGCCAGCTCACCATTTGGTCAAGGGGAGCTGTTTTTT; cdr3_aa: CASSPFGQGELFF
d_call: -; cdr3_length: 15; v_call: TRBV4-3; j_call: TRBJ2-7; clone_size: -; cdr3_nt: TGCGCCAGCAGCCATGCTGGGGGCTCCACCTACGAGCAGTACTTC; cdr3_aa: CASSHAGGSTYEQYF
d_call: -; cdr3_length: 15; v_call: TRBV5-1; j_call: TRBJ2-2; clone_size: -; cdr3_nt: TGCGCCAGCAGCTTAGGACAGCTGAACACCGGGGAGCTGTTTTTT; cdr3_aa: CASSLGQLNTGELFF
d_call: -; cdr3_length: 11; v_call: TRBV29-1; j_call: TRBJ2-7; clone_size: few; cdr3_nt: TGCAGCGTTGATCCAGGGGACGAGCAGTACTTC; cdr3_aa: CSVDPGDEQYF
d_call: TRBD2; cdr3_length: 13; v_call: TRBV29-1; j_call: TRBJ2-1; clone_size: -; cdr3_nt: TGCAGCGTTGAAAGCGGGAACGACAATGAGCAGTTCTTC; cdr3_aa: CSVESGNDNEQFF
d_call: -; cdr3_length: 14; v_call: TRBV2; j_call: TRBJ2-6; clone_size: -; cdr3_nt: TGTGCCAGCAGTGTCGAAACTGGGGCCAACGTCCTGACTTTC; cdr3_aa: CASSVETGANVLTF
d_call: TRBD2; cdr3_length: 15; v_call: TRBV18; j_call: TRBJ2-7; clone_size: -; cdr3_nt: TGTGCCAGCTCGAGATCCGGGACTAGCGATTACGAGCAGTACTTC; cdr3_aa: CASSRSGTSDYEQYF
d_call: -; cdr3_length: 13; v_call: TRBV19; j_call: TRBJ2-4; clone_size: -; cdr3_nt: TGTGCCAGTAGTATCAGAGCCAAAAACATTCAGTACTTC; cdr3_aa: CASSIRAKNIQYF
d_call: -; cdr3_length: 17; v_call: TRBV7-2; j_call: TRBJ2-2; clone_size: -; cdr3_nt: TGTGCCAGCAGCGCCACACCAGGGGGCGGGAGCACCGGGGAGCTGTTTTTT; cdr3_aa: CASSATPGGGSTGELFF
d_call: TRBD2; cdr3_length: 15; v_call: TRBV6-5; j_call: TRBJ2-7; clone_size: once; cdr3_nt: TGTGCCAGCAGTTACCCGGGACTAGCGGGAGGCGAGCAGTACTTC; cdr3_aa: CASSYPGLAGGEQYF
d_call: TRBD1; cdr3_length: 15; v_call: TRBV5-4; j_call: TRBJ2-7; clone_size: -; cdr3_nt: TGTGCCAGCAGCTGGGGACAGACCGGGGACGACGAGCAGTACTTC; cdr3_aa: CASSWGQTGDDEQYF
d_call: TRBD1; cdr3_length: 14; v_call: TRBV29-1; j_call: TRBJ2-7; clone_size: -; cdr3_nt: TGCAGCGCATCCGACAGGGGGGGCACCTACGAGCAGTACTTC; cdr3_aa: CSASDRGGTYEQYF
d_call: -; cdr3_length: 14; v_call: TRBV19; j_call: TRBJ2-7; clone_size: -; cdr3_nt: TGTGCCAGTAGTATACCGGGAGTTGACTACGAGCAGTACTTC; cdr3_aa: CASSIPGVDYEQYF
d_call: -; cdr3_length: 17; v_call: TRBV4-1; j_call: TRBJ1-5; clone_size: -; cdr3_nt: TGCGCCAGCAGCCAAAGGACCGTAAGGGGGGGCAATCAGCCCCAGCATTTT; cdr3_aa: CASSQRTVRGGNQPQHF
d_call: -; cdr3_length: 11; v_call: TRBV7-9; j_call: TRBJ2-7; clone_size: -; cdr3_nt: TGTGCCAGCAGCCCCGCGAAGGAGCAGTACTTC; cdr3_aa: CASSPAKEQYF
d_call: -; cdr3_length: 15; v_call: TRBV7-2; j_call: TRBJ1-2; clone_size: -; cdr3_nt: TGTGCCAGCAGCTACCGGGAGGTCGTGGGCTATGGCTACACCTTC; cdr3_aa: CASSYREVVGYGYTF
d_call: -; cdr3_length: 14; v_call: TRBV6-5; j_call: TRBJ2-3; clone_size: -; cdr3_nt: TGTGCCAGCAGCTCGGTCCCTCCGGGCTTTACGCAGTATTTT; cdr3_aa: CASSSVPPGFTQYF
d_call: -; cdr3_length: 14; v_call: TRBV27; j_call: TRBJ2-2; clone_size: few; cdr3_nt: TGTGCCAGCCAAGGCGTCCGGAACACCGGGGAGCTGTTTTTT; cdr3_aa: CASQGVRNTGELFF